Listed below are T cell receptor beta chains from one sample, sequenced in a study of T cell responses to AZD1222 COVID-19 vaccine. Libraries were prepared by immunoSEQ multiplex PCR; TCRdb keeps only in-frame clonotypes and omits some of them. Among around 25,000 clones listed, roughly 91% were seen once. Sequencing used peripheral blood, obtained 28 days after the second AZD1222 dose. Receptors originate from an adult who received the AZD1222 COVID-19 vaccine. Both conserved end residues are part of each CDR3. A D gene is named only where the DNA matches it firmly. Only part of the rows carry a size: once, few, many, or a class if the clone is expanded.

TRBV30	TRBJ1-6	NA	NA	TGTGCCTGGAGTCTCGCCTTCCCTTCACCCCTCCACTTT	CAWSLAFPSPLHF
TRBV19	TRBJ2-1	NA	TRBD2	TGTGCCAGCACGACTAGCGGGAGGGGGAATGAGCAGTTCTTC	CASTTSGRGNEQFF
TRBV5-1	TRBJ1-4	NA	NA	TGCGCCAGTCAACGGGACGGTGAAAAACTGTTTTTT	CASQRDGEKLFF
TRBV7-9	TRBJ1-2	NA	TRBD1	TGTGCCAGCAGCCCCACCGGGACAGTTGGCTACACCTTC	CASSPTGTVGYTF
TRBV19	TRBJ2-5	NA	NA	TGTGCCAGTAGTGACCTGGGGAAAGAGACCCAGTACTTC	CASSDLGKETQYF
TRBV6-6	TRBJ2-1	NA	NA	TGTGCCAGCAGCCGGCGGGAACTAGCTAATGAGCAGTTCTTC	CASSRRELANEQFF
TRBV10-1	TRBJ2-2	NA	TRBD1	TGCGCCAGCAGTGACCAGGGGGTCGGGGAGCTGTTTTTT	CASSDQGVGELFF
TRBV6-1	TRBJ2-4	NA	NA	TGTGCCAGCAGTGAAGGTCAACGGAACATTCAGTACTTC	CASSEGQRNIQYF
TRBV7-9	TRBJ2-7	NA	TRBD2	TGTGCCAGCAGCTTACTAGCGGGAGGGCAATACGAGCAGTACTTC	CASSLLAGGQYEQYF
TRBV6-2/TRBV6-3	TRBJ2-7	NA	NA	TGTGCCAGCAGTTATGTCTGGACGGCCTACGAGCAGTACTTC	CASSYVWTAYEQYF
TRBV7-7	TRBJ1-4	few	NA	TGTGCTAGCAGCTTAAACTCCGGGGCGGTAAGAGAAAAACTGTTTTTT	CASSLNSGAVREKLFF
TRBV3-1/TRBV3-2	TRBJ2-5	few	NA	TGTGCCAGCAGCCCCTTGGGGGAGACCCAGTACTTC	CASSPLGETQYF
TRBV7-9	TRBJ1-6	NA	NA	TGTGCCAGCAGCTCCCGAGATTCACCCCTCCACTTT	CASSSRDSPLHF
TRBV24-1	TRBJ2-5	NA	NA	TGTGCCACCAGTGACCCAGACAGTTCCGGCCAGACCCAGTACTTC	CATSDPDSSGQTQYF
TRBV3-1/TRBV3-2	TRBJ2-1	NA	TRBD2	TGTGCCAGCAGCCCTCCCGGGACTAGCGGATACAATGAGCAGTTCTTC	CASSPPGTSGYNEQFF
TRBV28	TRBJ1-3	NA	NA	TGTGCCAGCAGTTTATCAGGGATACGAAGAAACACCATATATTTT	CASSLSGIRRNTIYF
TRBV9	TRBJ2-7	NA	NA	TGTGCCAGCAGCGCAAGATCCACTAACTACGAGCAGTACTTC	CASSARSTNYEQYF
TRBV6-4	TRBJ2-3	few	TRBD2	TGTGCCAGCAGTGACTCGGGCGGGAGCGGCACCGATACGCAGTATTTT	CASSDSGGSGTDTQYF
TRBV3-1/TRBV3-2	TRBJ1-5	NA	NA	TGTGCCAGCAGCCAAGATTACAATCCATGGCATCAGCCCCAGCATTTT	CASSQDYNPWHQPQHF
TRBV5-1	TRBJ1-6	NA	NA	TGCGCCAGCGCGTCGGGAGTAAGTAATTCACCCCTCCACTTT	CASASGVSNSPLHF
TRBV7-6	TRBJ1-6	NA	NA	TGTGCCAGCAGCTTAGGACCCACAGGCCACTCACCCCTCCACTTT	CASSLGPTGHSPLHF
TRBV27	TRBJ2-1	once	NA	TGTGCCAGCAGTTTACAGGGGAGCTCCTACAATGAGCAGTTCTTC	CASSLQGSSYNEQFF
TRBV5-4	TRBJ2-7	once	TRBD1	TGTGCCAGCAGCGATTCTCCGGGACAGGGGGCTTACGAGCAGTACTTC	CASSDSPGQGAYEQYF
TRBV18	TRBJ1-2	NA	NA	TGTGCCAGCTCACCATTAACCAGGGCCGAGGCTAACTATGGCTACACCTTC	CASSPLTRAEANYGYTF
TRBV24-1	TRBJ2-7	NA	NA	TGTGCCACCAGTGAAGGGGGCTCCTACGAGCAGTACTTC	CATSEGGSYEQYF
TRBV19	TRBJ1-2	once	NA	TGTGCCAGTAGTTCCGGACTCAATGGCTACACCTTC	CASSSGLNGYTF
TRBV11-2	TRBJ2-5	NA	NA	TGTGCCAGCAGCTTATGGGAGGCCCAAGAGACCCAGTACTTC	CASSLWEAQETQYF
TRBV29-1	TRBJ1-5	NA	NA	TGCAGCGTCCAAACCTCGGTCAATCAGCCCCAGCATTTT	CSVQTSVNQPQHF
TRBV7-7	TRBJ2-1	NA	NA	TGTGCTAGCAGCTCGACTCCGCAGGCACGGGATGAGCAGTTCTTC	CASSSTPQARDEQFF